This T cell receptor (beta chain) stems from a study of blood T cell repertoires in COVID-19. Only in-frame clones appear in the TCRdb table, and some are missing; sequencing was by immunoSEQ multiplex PCR. This sample has 380,000 or so clones, with 65% to 90% found just once. Patients at the Seattle site were enrolled during active infection and followed longitudinally. Concerning this clone itself: Other DNA variants within this sample encode the same CDR3.

Germline CDR1 SGDLS, CDR2 YYNGEE. Trimming took off 2 bases at V and 5 bases at J, with 7 bases between the two ends. CDR3 length equals 13 residues. V usage is TRBV9 and J usage is TRBJ2-2; a weak D match, TRBD1 (5 bases). The sample taken for sequencing was peripheral blood. This sequence was found in a woman aged 60 to 75 with COVID-19, enrolled during active disease. In DNA form, the CDR3 reads TGTGCCAGCAGCGTCCAGGGTACCGGGGAGCTGTTTTTT. This translates into CASSVQGTGELFF.